The 19 T cell receptor beta chains below were found in one sample sequenced in a study of regulatory T cells in long-lasting Graves disease. Through Arm-PCR of CDR3 regions and iRepertoire HTBI primers, TCR beta libraries were built. TCRdb re-analysed the multiplex PCR reads in MiXCR, keeping a single row per CDR3 protein. The sample lists about 420,000 distinct CDR3 sequences; roughly 15% were seen once. Time point here: newly diagnosed GD, antithyroid drugs for less than 3 months. Extracted RNA from PBMCs served as the source of the TCR library. The sample was also linked to a second study, of T cells in Graves' hyperthyroidism and ophthalmopathy.

The sequences come from peripheral blood mononuclear cells (PBMCs), collected at new diagnosis, from a patient treated with antithyroid drugs. All receptors come from a young woman with Graves disease.

This clonotype was counted at least ten times. This sequence joins TRBV28 and TRBJ2-7, with a weak D call TRBD1 (5 bases). The CDR3 has 14 amino acids. CDR1 and CDR2 from the germline V gene are MDHEN and SYDVKM. Deletions cut 5 bases from V and 0 bases from J, with 11 bases between. CDR3 sequence (DNA): TGTGCCAGCAGTAGCCGACAGAACTCCTACGAGCAGTACTTC. It specifies CASSSRQNSYEQYF.

This clonotype was counted many times. The rearrangement uses TRBV27 and TRBJ2-1; TRBD2 matches at 10 bases. This CDR3 contains 13 residues. Trimming removed 7 bases from V and 5 bases from J; junction bases left unmatched: 2. CDR1 is MNHEY and CDR2 is SMNVEV in the germline V gene (reference sequence). The CDR3 bases are TGTGCCAGCAAACTAGCGGGGCACAATGAGCAGTTCTTC. Translation: CASKLAGHNEQFF.

This clonotype was observed many times. J is TRBJ2-1 and V is TRBV29-1, with TRBD2 identical over 13 bases. The length of the CDR3 is 14 residues. Trimming took 5 bases from V and 7 from J; bases not matched to a gene: 5. Germline V gene sequence: CDR1 SQVTM, CDR2 ANQGSEA. The CDR3 is CSVPGTSGNNEQFF. CDR3 DNA: TGCAGCGTTCCCGGGACTAGCGGGAATAATGAGCAGTTCTTC.

A remark on this clonotype: The junction departs from germline at one end; a sequencing error may be responsible. The chain joins TRBV7-7 to TRBJ2-1, with TRBD1 identical over 11 bases. Germline assignment: CDR1 SSHAT and CDR2 FNYEAQ (reference sequence). CDR3 size: 15 residues. The CDR3 here is CASSSRTGGWNEQFF. DNA for the CDR3: TGTGCTAGCAGCTCACGGACAGGGGGCTGGAATGAGCAGTTCTTC. Together with reference TRBV7-7 and TRBJ2-1, the CDR3 gives the full variable domain: GAGVSQSPRYKVTKRGQDVTLRCDPISSHATLYWYQQALGQGPEFLTYFNYEAQPDKSGLPSDRFSAERPEGSISTLTIQRTEQRDSAMYRCASSSRTGGWNEQFFGPGTRLTVL.

The rearrangement links TRBV6-1 to TRBJ2-1; a possible D gene is TRBD2 (6 bases). The CDR3 runs 15 residues. CDR1 is MNHNS, CDR2 SASEGT, per germline. Trimming stripped 8 bases from V and 9 bases from J, with 23 bases between. The chain's CDR3 is CASGVAGPRRGEQFF. The CDR3 DNA reads TGTGCCAGCGGGGTGGCGGGCCCCCGGCGGGGTGAGCAGTTCTTC.

This clonotype was detected ten times or more. The genes are TRBV7-2 and TRBJ2-1; D is perhaps TRBD2 (7 bases). Trimming took off 2 bases at V and 0 bases at J, with 17 bases between the two ends. This CDR3 comprises 18 residues. Germline values: CDR1 SGHTA, CDR2 FQGNSA. DNA of the CDR3: TGTGCCAGCAGCTTAAGAGGGTTAAGGGGGGGCTCCTACAATGAGCAGTTCTTC. It is translated as CASSLRGLRGGSYNEQFF.

This clonotype was detected ten times or more. This chain joins TRBV2 and TRBJ1-5; the D is unclear. Germline CDR1 reads SNHLY; CDR2 reads FYNNEI. CDR3 length: 11 residues. Trimming left V 4 bases short and J 9 bases short, with 7 bases between. The CDR3 loop reads CASSGVGPQHF. DNA for the CDR3: TGTGCCAGCAGTGGAGTTGGGCCCCAGCATTTT.

V usage is TRBV6-5 and J usage is TRBJ2-2; D not resolved. The V end was cut by 4 bases, the J end by 4 bases, with 13 bases between. The CDR3 loop spans 15 amino acids. Germline CDR1 reads MNHEY; CDR2 reads SVGAGI. CDR3 residues: CASSSTGPTTGELFF. The CDR3 DNA follows: TGTGCCAGCAGTTCTACGGGTCCAACCACCGGGGAGCTGTTTTTT.

This clonotype was found many times. The chain links TRBV18 to TRBJ2-7; no firm D call. Germline V lookup: CDR1 KGHSH, CDR2 LQKENI. The V end lost 0 bases, the J end lost 5 bases, and 8 bases lay between the germline ends. This CDR3 contains 13 residues. This CDR3 reads CASSPPSSDEQYF. The CDR3 DNA reads TGTGCCAGCTCACCACCTTCCAGCGACGAGCAGTACTTC.

This clonotype was detected only a few times. The chain couples TRBV20-1 to TRBJ1-2, with 7 bases matching TRBD1. The CDR3 is 15 amino acids. Germline CDR1 is DFQATT and CDR2 is SNEGSKA (reference sequence). Losses at the gene ends were 6 bases for V and 4 bases for J; bases not matched to a gene: 14. The CDR3 sequence is CSALLPATGPYGYTF. DNA for the CDR3: TGCAGTGCCCTGTTGCCGGCGACAGGGCCCTATGGCTACACCTTC.

Many counts were recorded for this clonotype. V gene TRBV7-2 combines with J gene TRBJ2-5; perhaps D is TRBD1 or TRBD2 (7 bases each). Between the trimmed V and J ends, which lost 1 base and 6 bases, there was a span of 24 bases. CDR3 length equals 18 residues. Germline V CDR1 and CDR2: SGHTA, FQGNSA. The CDR3, as DNA: TGTGCCAGCAGCTTAGGGATCCCACTAGCGATGGGACAGAAGACCCAGTACTTC. It encodes CASSLGIPLAMGQKTQYF.

This chain uses TRBV12-3 or TRBV12-4 with TRBJ2-1, with 14 nucleotides matching TRBD2. The CDR3 loop spans 18 amino acids. The V and J ends lost 5 bases and 10 bases, in that order; junction bases with no gene match: 16. The CDR3 nucleotides read TGTGCCAGCAGTCCCCGACTAGCGGGAGGGCCCGAGAGACAAGAGCAGTTCTTC. It specifies CASSPRLAGGPERQEQFF.

This clonotype has ten or more counts. In nucleotides, the CDR3 is TGTGCCAGCAGCCAAGGCCAGATCAATCAGCCCCAGCATTTT. Translation: CASSQGQINQPQHF. The chain employs TRBV3-1 and TRBJ1-5; D remains ambiguous. The CDR3 has 14 residues. Germline V gives CDR1 LGHDT, CDR2 YNNKEL (reference sequence). The V gene lost 1 base and the J gene lost 3 bases, with 7 bases spanning the gap.

This clonotype has ten or more counts. The CDR3 DNA is TGTGCCAGCAGCCAGTGGCGGTCTAACTATGGCTACACCTTC. Its protein is CASSQWRSNYGYTF. This rearrangement joins TRBV28 to TRBJ1-2; D is ambiguous. The CDR3 is 14 residues long. V was trimmed by 6 bases and J by 0 bases, leaving 11 bases between them. CDR1 is MDHEN and CDR2 is SYDVKM in the germline V gene.

This clonotype was seen ten or more times. The rearrangement uses TRBV29-1 and TRBJ2-1; D unclear. The V end was cut by 7 bases, the J end by 6 bases, with 13 bases between. The CDR3 covers 12 residues. The germline CDR1 and CDR2 sequences are SQVTM and ANQGSEA. CDR3 sequence reads: CSAVVGVNEQFF. The CDR3 DNA sequence: TGCAGCGCTGTGGTCGGAGTCAATGAGCAGTTCTTC.

This clonotype was detected ten times or more. This sequence joins TRBV5-1 and TRBJ2-1; 8 bases match TRBD1. Germline trimming cut 2 bases from V and 5 bases from J; bases unmatched to any gene: 6. CDR3 size: 15 residues. Germline CDR1 reads SGHRS; CDR2 reads YFSETQ. The DNA for the CDR3 is TGCGCCAGCAGCTTTGACAGGGGAGTGGACAATGAGCAGTTCTTC. As protein: CASSFDRGVDNEQFF.

This clonotype came up many times. J is TRBJ2-7 and V is TRBV20-1, with 8 bases identical to TRBD1. V shed 6 bases, J shed 7 bases, and the junction held 8 bases outside the gene matches. The germline V gene has CDR1 DFQATT and CDR2 SNEGSKA (reference sequence). This CDR3 has 12 residues. CDR3 in DNA: TGCAGTGCGCCGGACAGGGTTAAGGAGCAGTACTTC. Translated, it gives CSAPDRVKEQYF.

In this sample, this clonotype turned up a few times. The rearrangement uses TRBV10-3 and TRBJ2-5; possible D gene TRBD1, 5 bases. The germline V gene has CDR1 ENHRY and CDR2 SYGVKD. V was shortened by 3 bases and J by 2 bases, with 10 bases between the two germline ends. The CDR3 covers 14 residues. The CDR3 reads CAISDSAGQETQYF. In nucleotides, the CDR3 is TGTGCCATCAGTGATTCGGCAGGGCAAGAGACCCAGTACTTC.

This clonotype occurred a few times. The chain joins TRBV7-8 to TRBJ1-6; D is ambiguous. With 4 bases removed from V and 10 bases from J, the gap between germline ends came to 32 bases. The CDR3 is 20 amino acids. The V gene's germline CDR1 is SGHVS and CDR2 FQNEAQ. CDR3 in DNA: TGTGCCAGCAGCTCGTCAAATCTCCGGGCCGCACTAAGAAAGGGCTCACCCCTCCACTTT. Translation gives CASSSSNLRAALRKGSPLHF.